This paragraph covers one T cell receptor beta chain sequence. The data were obtained in a study of T-cell reconstitution after alpha-beta-depleted transplantation in children. The TCRbeta library incorporated unique molecular identifiers. TCRdb processed the PCR reads anew with MiXCR; each CDR3 protein has one entry. The data show around 480,000 distinct CDR3 sequences, approximately 30% seen once. Germline V CDR1 and CDR2: DFQATT, SNEGSKA (reference sequence). Unmatched junction bases numbered 9, after V lost 0 bases and J lost 14 bases. The CDR3 is made up of 13 amino acids. This chain uses TRBV20-1 with TRBJ2-3; 9 bases align to TRBD2. Source: PBMCs from the stem cell graft donor, taken from the stem cell graft. The receptor comes from a human donor who donated a stem cell graft to a child with aplastic anemia. The CDR3, as DNA: TGCAGTGCTAGAGATTCCAGCGGGAGGAGTTGGTATTTT. This codes for CSARDSSGRSWYF.